This T cell receptor beta chain was observed in a study of blood T cell repertoires in COVID-19. Deletions cut 5 bases from V and 5 bases from J, with 12 bases between. In germline, CDR1 is MNHEY, CDR2 SVGAGI. This CDR3 is 13 amino acids long. Sequenced by immunoSEQ multiplex PCR; TCRdb stores in-frame clones only, minus some. The sample holds under 250,000 clones; over 70% are singletons and the top ten take roughly 3.7%. The sequenced sample consisted of PBMCs or T cells enriched from blood (not recorded which). The source of this sequence is a woman aged 30 to 39 who had been exposed to COVID-19. This chain joins TRBV6-5 and TRBJ2-5, with no clear D. The CDR3 protein is CASSRGNQETQYF. CDR3 in DNA: TGTGCCAGCAGTCGAGGAAATCAGGAGACCCAGTACTTC.